Sequencing of this T cell receptor (beta chain) was carried out in a study of blood T cell repertoires in COVID-19. Study overall: PBMCs, B-cell-depleted T cells, or T cells provided the cDNA or gDNA that made up the material.

V was clipped by 6 bases and J by 1 base; unmatched bases: 4. CDR3 length: 15 residues. Germline loops: CDR1 SNHLY, CDR2 FYNNEI. Some clones are missing from TCRdb's copy, which holds only in-frame ones; the method was immunoSEQ multiplex PCR. The sample carries 300,000 to 400,000 clones, 85% to 90% recorded once. This chain connects TRBV2 to TRBJ2-1, with TRBD2 matching over 9 bases. This sequence was found in a woman aged 45-65 years with active or convalescent COVID-19. Sequenced: peripheral blood. CDR3 coding DNA: TGTGCCAGCAGATTAGCGGGAGTTTCCTACAATGAGCAGTTCTTC. Translating it yields CASRLAGVSYNEQFF.